This T cell receptor beta chain was identified during a study of T cell responses to AZD1222 COVID-19 vaccine. General study results and limits: Baseline serology detected seropositivity in only a handful of AZD1222 recipients. The donor group comprised mostly white British people and more females; the analysis possibly underestimated clonal diversity.

The table came from immunoSEQ multiplex PCR; TCRdb's copy has only in-frame clones and leaves some out. This sample has about 190,000 clones, with approximately 90% found just once. Comments on this clone: Antigen: not known.

V shed 7 bases and J shed 6 bases, with 25 bases lying between them. The germline gives CDR1 SGHTA, CDR2 FQGNSA. The CDR3 is made up of 17 amino acids. The source of this sequence is an adult in good health. The chain links TRBV7-2 to TRBJ2-1; D is possibly TRBD1 or TRBD2 (5 bases each). The sequencing used peripheral blood, collected on day 0 of AZD1222 vaccination. This CDR3 is CASTTDSSSLGSNEQFF. The CDR3 DNA is TGTGCCAGCACCACAGACAGCTCCTCCTTAGGGAGCAATGAGCAGTTCTTC.